A selection of T cell receptor beta chains follows, all from one sample in a study of blood T cell repertoires in COVID-19. Repertoires were generated with immunoSEQ multiplex PCR, while TCRdb's copy carries only in-frame clones and drops some. The data hold approximately 250,000 clones, with 88% observed a single time. The source material was peripheral blood. These TCRs come from a woman in her 70s with COVID-19, enrolled during active disease. The CDR3 runs from the conserved cysteine through the conserved F or W. The order of the fields is J gene, V gene, CDR3 protein.

J gene: TRBJ2-3; V gene: TRBV28; CDR3 protein: CASSGLRTGGSTDTQYF
J gene: TRBJ2-1; V gene: TRBV10-3; CDR3 protein: CAISEREGALLDEQFF
J gene: TRBJ2-5; V gene: TRBV7-9; CDR3 protein: CASSLETGSSGETQYF
J gene: TRBJ1-5; V gene: TRBV28; CDR3 protein: CASSLDRGQNQPQHF
J gene: TRBJ2-3; V gene: TRBV30; CDR3 protein: CAWRGTDTQYF
J gene: TRBJ1-1; V gene: TRBV5-1; CDR3 protein: CASSRDNGDTEAFF
J gene: TRBJ2-7; V gene: TRBV5-1; CDR3 protein: CASSLVPQGASYEQYF
J gene: TRBJ2-1; V gene: TRBV30; CDR3 protein: CAWGTKRGHNEQFF
J gene: TRBJ2-5; V gene: TRBV30; CDR3 protein: CAWSVARTGTQETQYF
J gene: TRBJ2-5; V gene: TRBV3-1/TRBV3-2; CDR3 protein: CASSQGQQETQYF